This note documents a single TCR beta chain sequence. Its target is unknown. Assay used: immunoSEQ multiplex PCR; TCRdb lists only in-frame clones, some missing. The sample contains roughly 130,000 clones, 93% of which appear only once. The data derive from a study of OX40 agonist ivuxolimab in advanced cancers. The wider study: Given to patients was ivuxolimab, an agonistic anti-OX40 (CD134) antibody. Patients receiving dose escalation had hepatocellular carcinoma, melanoma, renal cell or head and neck cancer. Findings and limits, study-wide: At 0.1 to 3.0 mg/kg, clonal expansion of CD4+ and CD8+ blood T cells had occurred by week 6.

Germline loops: CDR1 LNHDA, CDR2 SQIVND (reference sequence). The CDR3 is 15 residues long. V lost 5 bases, J lost 0 bases, and 6 bases stayed unmatched. Blood specimens came from baseline, cycle 4 day 1, and cycle 7 day 1. The V call is TRBV19, the J call TRBJ1-2, with 7 bases lining up with TRBD1. The clonotype comes from an adult with an advanced solid tumor such as melanoma, head and neck, liver or kidney cancer. Sequencing was performed on CD4+ or CD8+ T cells sorted from blood, taken in a trial of the OX40 agonist ivuxolimab. This CDR3 reads CASSPRQGANYGYTF. DNA of the CDR3: TGTGCCAGTAGTCCACGACAGGGAGCTAACTATGGCTACACCTTC.